These T cell receptor beta chains were read from a single sample in a study of cytomegalovirus exposure and HLA in healthy donors. Libraries were prepared by immunoSEQ multiplex PCR; TCRdb keeps only in-frame clonotypes and omits some of them. The sample holds some 140,000 clones, approximately 80% seen once. The sample consisted of PBMCs. These receptors were obtained from an older woman in good health and CMV-seronegative. Each CDR3 is given with its conserved first and last residue. Each record gives: J gene, D gene, V gene, CDR3 length, clone size, CDR3 DNA, CDR3 protein. D genes are given only for firm matches. Rows give clone size only sometimes, using once, few, many, or a class for an expanded clone.

>TRBJ1-2|TRBD1|TRBV6-4|12|-
TGTGCCAGCAGTGACTCGCAGGGGGACTACACCTTC
CASSDSQGDYTF
>TRBJ1-2|TRBD1|TRBV28|15|few
TGTGCCAGCAGGGCGGATTTGACAGGGGGCTTCGGCTACACCTTC
CASRADLTGGFGYTF
>TRBJ1-1|-|TRBV7-3|13|-
TGTGCCAGCAGCGAACAGGTCGTGACTGAAGCTTTCTTT
CASSEQVVTEAFF
>TRBJ2-3|-|TRBV6-1|14|-
TGTGCCAGCAGTGAATCGGAAGGCAGGGATACGCAGTATTTT
CASSESEGRDTQYF
>TRBJ2-1|TRBD2|TRBV25-1|16|-
TGTGCCAGCAGTGACTTAGCGGGAGGGTACTACAATGAGCAGTTCTTC
CASSDLAGGYYNEQFF
>TRBJ1-1|-|TRBV19|14|-
TGTGCCAGTACCCCGGGAGGGCAGAACACTGAAGCTTTCTTT
CASTPGGQNTEAFF
>TRBJ1-5|-|TRBV2|13|-
TGTGCCAGCAGTGACCAGAACAATCAGCCCCAGCATTTT
CASSDQNNQPQHF
>TRBJ1-3|TRBD1|TRBV15|17|-
TGTGCCACCAGCAGAGGACCAGGGGGGATCTTCGGAAACACCATATATTTT
CATSRGPGGIFGNTIYF
>TRBJ2-2|-|TRBV18|12|-
TGTGCCAGCTCACCACCGAGGCGGGAGCTGTTTTTT
CASSPPRRELFF
>TRBJ1-1|-|TRBV7-9|12|few
TGTGCCAGCAGCTTAGCGGACAGTGAAGCTTTCTTT
CASSLADSEAFF
>TRBJ2-7|-|TRBV7-3|15|-
TGTGCCAGCAGCCCCCAAGGCGAGGATTCCTACGAGCAGTACTTC
CASSPQGEDSYEQYF
>TRBJ2-3|TRBD2|TRBV9|17|few
TGTGCCAGCAGCCCCCGTAGTCGGGGGACTAGCGGAGATACGCAGTATTTT
CASSPRSRGTSGDTQYF
>TRBJ2-3|-|TRBV28|14|-
TGTGCCAGCAGTGTACCGGGAAGCACAGATACGCAGTATTTT
CASSVPGSTDTQYF
>TRBJ2-1|TRBD2|TRBV7-9|14|-
TGTGCCAGCAGCTTAACTAGCGCGTACAATGAGCAGTTCTTC
CASSLTSAYNEQFF
>TRBJ2-7|TRBD2|TRBV4-1|15|-
TGCGCCAGCAGCCTTGGGACTAGCGGGAGGGGCGAGCAGTACTTC
CASSLGTSGRGEQYF
>TRBJ2-2|TRBD1|TRBV30|16|-
TGTGCCTGGAGTGAGACGAACAGGGGGAACACCGGGGAGCTGTTTTTT
CAWSETNRGNTGELFF
>TRBJ2-3|-|TRBV7-9|16|-
TGTGCCAGCAGCTTACTGAAGGGGGTTCGGACAGATACGCAGTATTTT
CASSLLKGVRTDTQYF
>TRBJ2-2|TRBD2|TRBV28|15|-
TGTGCCAGCAGGGCGGGAGGACCGAACACCGGGGAGCTGTTTTTT
CASRAGGPNTGELFF
>TRBJ2-7|TRBD1|TRBV2|14|-
TGTGCCAGCAAGACGCCCCCGGGACAGAACGAGCAGTACTTC
CASKTPPGQNEQYF
>TRBJ1-1|-|TRBV28|14|many
TGTGCCAGCAGCTTGACAGGATACAACACTGAAGCTTTCTTT
CASSLTGYNTEAFF
>TRBJ2-7|TRBD1|TRBV18|16|-
TGTGCCAGCTCACCAGACAGTGGGACAGGGTCGCTCGAGCAGTACTTC
CASSPDSGTGSLEQYF
>TRBJ1-4|-|TRBV28|15|-
TGTGCCAGCAGTTTATTTGGCAGGGGTTACGAAAAACTGTTTTTT
CASSLFGRGYEKLFF
>TRBJ2-1|TRBD2|TRBV18|19|-
TGTGCCAGCTCACCACTGGACTGGAGTGGGGGAGGGCCGGGGAGTGAGCAGTTCTTC
CASSPLDWSGGGPGSEQFF
>TRBJ1-2|-|TRBV29-1|14|once
TGCAGCGTGCCCGAGACTGGGGCGAACTATGGCTACACCTTC
CSVPETGANYGYTF
>TRBJ2-2|-|TRBV6-5|15|few
TGTGCCAGCAGTTACCTAACAGGGAACACCGGGGAGCTGTTTTTT
CASSYLTGNTGELFF
>TRBJ1-1|-|TRBV11-2|13|-
TGTGCCAGCAGCTTGTCGGGGAACACTGAAGCTTTCTTT
CASSLSGNTEAFF
>TRBJ2-7|TRBD2|TRBV28|15|-
TGTGCCAGCAGTTTAACGTGGACTAGCTCCTACGAGCAGTACTTC
CASSLTWTSSYEQYF
>TRBJ2-2|-|TRBV6-5|14|once
TGTGCCAGCAGTTACTCTAGCAACACCGGGGAGCTGTTTTTT
CASSYSSNTGELFF
>TRBJ1-3|TRBD1|TRBV4-1|17|-
TGCGCCAGCAGCCCCGGGACAGCCTCCATCTCTGGAAACACCATATATTTT
CASSPGTASISGNTIYF
>TRBJ2-2|TRBD2|TRBV7-6|15|-
TGTGCCAGCAGCGCCGAACTAGCGGGGGTCGGGGAGCTGTTTTTT
CASSAELAGVGELFF
>TRBJ1-5|TRBD1|TRBV28|14|-
TGTGCCAGCAGGACAGGGCATATTGGACAGCCCCAGCATTTT
CASRTGHIGQPQHF
>TRBJ1-2|-|TRBV28|14|once
TGTGCCAGCATCGTCTCCGGGTCTAACTATGGCTACACCTTC
CASIVSGSNYGYTF
>TRBJ2-1|TRBD2|TRBV5-8|17|-
TGTGCCAGCAGCTTGGCCCGACTAGCGGCCTCCTACAATGAGCAGTTCTTC
CASSLARLAASYNEQFF
>TRBJ2-6|TRBD1|TRBV14|17|-
TGTGCCAGCAGCCCTCGGACAGGAACCTCTGGGGCCAACGTCCTGACTTTC
CASSPRTGTSGANVLTF
>TRBJ2-1|TRBD2|TRBV18|15|few
TGTGCCAGCTCACCAACCAGCGGGGGGGCCAATGAGCAGTTCTTC
CASSPTSGGANEQFF
>TRBJ2-3|-|TRBV5-1|14|once
TGCGCCAGCAGCTTGGTGGCAGCGACAGATACGCAGTATTTT
CASSLVAATDTQYF
>TRBJ2-7|TRBD2|TRBV7-3|15|-
TGTGCCAGCAGCTTTCAAAGCGGGGGGGCGTACGAGCAGTACTTC
CASSFQSGGAYEQYF
>TRBJ2-5|-|TRBV21-1|14|few
TGTGCCAGCAGCCTCGGGGGGGACGGAGAGACCCAGTACTTC
CASSLGGDGETQYF
>TRBJ2-5|-|TRBV21-1|13|-
TGTGCCACCTCGACAGGGAATCAAGAGACCCAGTACTTC
CATSTGNQETQYF
>TRBJ1-5|TRBD1|TRBV2|14|-
TGTGCCAGCCAAGCAGGGACAGCGGATCAGCCCCAGCATTTT
CASQAGTADQPQHF
>TRBJ1-1|TRBD1|TRBV10-3|16|-
TGTGCCATCAGTGAGTCGAAGGGACAGGGGAACACTGAAGCTTTCTTT
CAISESKGQGNTEAFF
>TRBJ2-1|TRBD1|TRBV27|18|-
TGTGCCAGCAGTTATAAACAGGGGTTTGGGGGCTCCTACAATGAGCAGTTCTTC
CASSYKQGFGGSYNEQFF
>TRBJ1-5|-|TRBV10-3|14|-
TGTGCCTCACGGGGGGGTGGGGGTAATCAGCCCCAGCATTTT
CASRGGGGNQPQHF
>TRBJ1-4|-|TRBV18|16|few
TGTGCCAGCTCAGATAAACAGGTACCCCTCGTGGAAAAACTGTTTTTT
CASSDKQVPLVEKLFF
>TRBJ2-7|TRBD1|TRBV15|15|-
TGTGCCACCAGCAGAGTAGAGACAGGGGCCTACGAGCAGTACTTC
CATSRVETGAYEQYF
>TRBJ2-6|TRBD2|TRBV11-3|16|-
TGTGCCAGCAGTCGGGACTACTCCTCTGGGGCCAACGTCCTGACTTTC
CASSRDYSSGANVLTF
>TRBJ2-1|-|TRBV21-1|17|-
TGTGCCAGCAGCAAAAGGACTAGCGGGAGCTCCTACAATGAGCAGTTCTTC
CASSKRTSGSSYNEQFF
>TRBJ1-2|-|TRBV6-1|13|-
TGTGCCAGCAGTGAAGGACCTCGAGGGGGCTACACCTTC
CASSEGPRGGYTF
>TRBJ2-1|TRBD1|TRBV4-1|16|-
TGCGCCAGCAGCACCCAATACAGGGGGCCCTACAATGAGCAGTTCTTC
CASSTQYRGPYNEQFF
>TRBJ2-1|TRBD2|TRBV27|16|-
TGTGCCAGCAGTAAAATAGCGGGGGGGTTTGGCAATGAGCAGTTCTTC
CASSKIAGGFGNEQFF
>TRBJ1-4|-|TRBV5-1|14|-
TGCGCCAGCAGCTCCAGTTCGACTAATGAAAAACTGTTTTTT
CASSSSSTNEKLFF
>TRBJ2-5|-|TRBV9|16|-
TGTGCCAGCAGCGTAGCCCCGACAGGTCAGCAAGAGACCCAGTACTTC
CASSVAPTGQQETQYF
>TRBJ2-3|-|TRBV5-1|14|-
TGCGCCAGCAGCCCGGAGGTGCCCGTAAGTACGCAGTATTTT
CASSPEVPVSTQYF
>TRBJ2-7|-|TRBV18|13|-
TGTGCCAGCTCCCTTGGGACACCGGACGAGCAGTACTTC
CASSLGTPDEQYF
>TRBJ1-5|TRBD1|TRBV4-1|18|-
TGCGCCAGCAGCCAAACCGGGACAGTGGGATATAGCAATCAGCCCCAGCATTTT
CASSQTGTVGYSNQPQHF
>TRBJ2-7|TRBD1|TRBV28|12|-
TGTGCCAGCAGCACAGGGGCACGGGAGCAGTACTTC
CASSTGAREQYF